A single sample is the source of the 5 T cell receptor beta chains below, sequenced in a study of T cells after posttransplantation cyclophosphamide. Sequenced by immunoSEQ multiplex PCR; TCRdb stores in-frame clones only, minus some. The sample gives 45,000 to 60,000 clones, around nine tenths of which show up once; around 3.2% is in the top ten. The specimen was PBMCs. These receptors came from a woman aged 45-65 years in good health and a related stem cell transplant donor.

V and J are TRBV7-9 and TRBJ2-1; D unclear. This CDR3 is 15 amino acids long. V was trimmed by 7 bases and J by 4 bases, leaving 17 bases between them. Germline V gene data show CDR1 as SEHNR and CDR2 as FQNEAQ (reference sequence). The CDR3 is CASIRGDSFYNEQFF. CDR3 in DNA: TGTGCCAGCATCCGAGGCGACTCCTTTTACAATGAGCAGTTCTTC.

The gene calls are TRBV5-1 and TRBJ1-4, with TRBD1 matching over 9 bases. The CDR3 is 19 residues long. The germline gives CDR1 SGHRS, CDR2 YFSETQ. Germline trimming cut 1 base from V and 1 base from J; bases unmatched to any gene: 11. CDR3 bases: TGCGCCAGCAGCTTGATTGGGGGACAGGGTCTAGGAACTAATGAAAAACTGTTTTTT. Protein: CASSLIGGQGLGTNEKLFF.

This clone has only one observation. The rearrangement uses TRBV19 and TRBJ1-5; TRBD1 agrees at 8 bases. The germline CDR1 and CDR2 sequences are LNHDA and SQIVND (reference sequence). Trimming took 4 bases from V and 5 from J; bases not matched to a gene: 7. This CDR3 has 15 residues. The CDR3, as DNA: TGTGCCAGTAGTACCATGACAGGGGCCCATCAGCCCCAGCATTTT. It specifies CASSTMTGAHQPQHF.

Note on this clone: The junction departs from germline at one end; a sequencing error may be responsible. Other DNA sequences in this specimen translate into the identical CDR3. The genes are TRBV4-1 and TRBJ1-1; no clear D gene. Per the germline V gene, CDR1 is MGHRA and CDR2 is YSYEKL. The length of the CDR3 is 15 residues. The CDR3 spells CASSQVDPRGAEAFF. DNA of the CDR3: TGCGCCAGCAGCCAAGTTGATCCTCGGGGTGCTGAGGCTTTCTTT.

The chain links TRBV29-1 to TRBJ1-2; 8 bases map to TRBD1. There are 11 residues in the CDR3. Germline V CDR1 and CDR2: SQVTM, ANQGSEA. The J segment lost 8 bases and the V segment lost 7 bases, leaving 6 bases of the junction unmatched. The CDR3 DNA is TGCAGCGGAGGACAGGGAGAAGGCTACACCTTC. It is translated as CSGGQGEGYTF.